The T cell receptor (beta chain) described here comes from a study of T cells in Graves' hyperthyroidism and ophthalmopathy. This clonotype has ten or more counts. Trimming stripped 8 bases from V and 4 bases from J, with 14 bases between. CDR3 length: 13 residues. Germline assignment: CDR1 MNHEY and CDR2 SMNVEV (reference sequence). Authors of the study amplified TCR beta CDR3 regions from RNA transcripts. HTBI primers were employed in a first-round RT-PCR of the TCR CDR3. TCRdb passed the multiplex PCR reads through MiXCR, listing each CDR3 protein once. The profile shows a few hundred thousand distinct CDR3 sequences, about a sixth of them singletons.

The specimen was blood. V is TRBV27 and J is TRBJ2-5; D might be TRBD2 (5 bases). This TCR came from a man in his forties or fifties with Graves' hyperthyroidism. The CDR3 DNA reads as TGTGCCAGCGCTCCCCCCGGGATAGAGACCCAGTACTTC. It yields the protein CASAPPGIETQYF.